These 24 T cell receptor beta chains were all obtained from the same sample, sequenced in a study of chemoradiotherapy in HPV16-positive cancers. Clones were sequenced by immunoSEQ multiplex PCR, and TCRdb holds only the in-frame ones, with some missing. The table records tens of thousands of clones, 93% of them present only once. Specimen: blood, collected from a patient who underwent chemoradiotherapy. These TCRs come from a human donor with HPV-associated anogenital cancer.

This clone turned up a few times. The CDR3 is CASSSLLGNYEQYF. The CDR3 coding sequence is TGTGCCAGCAGCTCCTTGCTAGGGAACTACGAGCAGTACTTC. The rearrangement links TRBV7-9 to TRBJ2-7, with D unclear. This CDR3 region has 14 residues. Germline assignment: CDR1 SEHNR and CDR2 FQNEAQ (reference sequence). V lost 4 bases and J 3 bases, leaving 13 bases between the germline ends.

This chain joins TRBV28 and TRBJ2-2, with D uncertain. The CDR3 consists of 13 residues. V shed 2 bases and J shed 6 bases, with 7 bases lying between them. Germline-derived CDR1 and CDR2 are MDHEN and SYDVKM. CDR3: CASSLDRAGELFF. CDR3 sequence (DNA): TGTGCCAGCAGTTTAGACCGGGCCGGGGAGCTGTTTTTT.

The count of this clone is one. The gene calls are TRBV7-2 and TRBJ2-7, with D tentatively TRBD1 (5 bases). V was pared by 5 bases and J by 3 bases, with 17 bases between. In germline, CDR1 is SGHTA, CDR2 FQGNSA. This CDR3 spans 15 amino acids. CDR3 amino acids: CASSKPAQALYEQYF. The CDR3 nucleotides are TGTGCCAGCAGCAAACCGGCACAGGCCCTCTACGAGCAGTACTTC.

The V and J genes are TRBV29-1 and TRBJ2-3, with 8 bases that match TRBD1. The CDR3 runs to 14 residues. J lost 4 bases, V lost 3 bases, and 6 bases had no gene match. CDR1 is SQVTM, CDR2 ANQGSEA, per germline. The CDR3: CSVETQGAADTQYF. The CDR3 DNA follows: TGCAGCGTTGAGACCCAGGGGGCCGCAGATACGCAGTATTTT.

The chain couples TRBV7-3 to TRBJ2-3, with TRBD2 matching over 13 bases. The CDR3 covers 20 residues. Per the germline V gene, CDR1 is SGHTA and CDR2 is FQGTGA. Trimming at V came to 0 bases and at J to 0 bases, leaving 9 bases not matched to a gene. DNA for the CDR3: TGTGCCAGCAGCTTAACGGGACTAGCGGGACCCTTTAGTAGCACAGATACGCAGTATTTT. As protein: CASSLTGLAGPFSSTDTQYF.

This chain links TRBV18 with TRBJ2-3; 11 bases fit TRBD2. CDR1 KGHSH and CDR2 LQKENI come from the germline V gene. The CDR3 length is 16 residues. The V gene end was trimmed by 3 bases and the J gene end by 2 bases; junction bases not matched to a gene: 4. The CDR3 sequence is CASSPIAGGSTDTQYF. The CDR3 DNA follows: TGTGCCAGCTCACCTATAGCGGGGGGGTCCACAGATACGCAGTATTTT.

This chain links TRBV4-1 with TRBJ2-7; D possibly matches TRBD1 or TRBD2 (5 bases each). Germline CDR1 MGHRA, CDR2 YSYEKL. V lost 0 bases and J 0 bases, leaving 12 bases between the germline ends. CDR3 length: 16 amino acids. The CDR3 bases are TGCGCCAGCAGCCAAGAGGTGGCAGGGAGCTCCTACGAGCAGTACTTC. Translation gives CASSQEVAGSSYEQYF.

This clone has a single count. The rearrangement joins TRBV5-1 to TRBJ2-5; a weak D match, TRBD2 (5 bases). The V gene's germline CDR1 is SGHRS and CDR2 YFSETQ. This CDR3 is built from 14 residues. The V end was cut by 0 bases, the J end by 1 base, with 7 bases between. CDR3 region: CASSLGGVQETQYF. The CDR3 DNA sequence: TGCGCCAGCAGCTTGGGGGGAGTCCAAGAGACCCAGTACTTC.

The V call is TRBV6-5, the J call TRBJ2-2; 8 nucleotides align to TRBD1. The V gene's germline CDR1 is MNHEY and CDR2 SVGAGI. Germline trimming cut 10 bases from V and 5 bases from J; bases unmatched to any gene: 6. The CDR3 consists of 13 residues. CDR3: CATMDRVTGELFF. CDR3 DNA: TGTGCCACCATGGACAGGGTGACCGGGGAGCTGTTTTTT.

The genes are TRBV6-5 and TRBJ2-7; 8 nucleotides agree with TRBD1. The V and J ends lost 5 bases and 5 bases, in that order; junction bases with no gene match: 8. This CDR3 has 14 residues. Germline CDR1 MNHEY, CDR2 SVGAGI. CDR3 loop: CASSGGRGLDEQYF. In nucleotides, the CDR3 is TGTGCCAGCAGTGGGGGCAGGGGGCTTGACGAGCAGTACTTC.

This clone was counted only a few times. This sample also contains other DNA sequences that code for the same CDR3. The rearrangement joins TRBV10-3 to TRBJ2-1; D remains unclear. The CDR3 is made up of 11 amino acids. V was clipped by 6 bases and J by 6 bases, with 6 bases between them. Germline V CDR1 and CDR2: ENHRY, SYGVKD. CDR3 loop: CAISLGNEQFF. As DNA, the CDR3 is TGTGCCATCAGCCTGGGCAATGAGCAGTTCTTC.

The CDR3 loop reads CASSPKGVREQYF. The CDR3, as DNA: TGCGCCAGCAGCCCCAAAGGGGTGCGCGAGCAGTACTTC. The chain joins TRBV4-1 to TRBJ2-7; D is possibly TRBD1 (5 bases). The germline V and J ends were trimmed by 4 bases and 6 bases, with 13 bases remaining between them. The CDR3 has 13 amino acids. CDR1 MGHRA and CDR2 YSYEKL come from the germline V gene.

The chain has TRBV7-3 and TRBJ2-2; D gene unclear. Germline V gene lookup returns CDR1 SGHTA and CDR2 FQGTGA. With 3 bases removed from V and 4 bases from J, the gap between germline ends came to 9 bases. This CDR3 is 14 amino acids long. CDR3 DNA sequence: TGTGCCAGCAGCTTGCAGGCAGCCACCGGGGAGCTGTTTTTT. Protein product: CASSLQAATGELFF.

The J gene is TRBJ1-2, the V gene TRBV19; a possible D gene is TRBD1 (6 bases). The germline V gene encodes CDR1 LNHDA and CDR2 SQIVND (reference sequence). CDR3 length equals 11 residues. The V gene lost 5 bases and the J gene lost 14 bases, with 15 bases spanning the gap. The CDR3 DNA reads as TGTGCCAGTAGTGCCGCAGGGGCCTGGACCTTC. Translating gives CASSAAGAWTF.

CDR3 bases: TGTGCCACCCACCCGACAGGTTTAAGCAATCAGCCCCAGCATTTT. This codes for CATHPTGLSNQPQHF. This chain joins TRBV25-1 and TRBJ1-5, with a weak D call TRBD1 (6 bases). Germline CDR1 is MGHDK and CDR2 is SYGVNS. The germline V and J ends were trimmed by 10 bases and 1 base, with 17 bases remaining between them. CDR3 size: 15 residues.

The chain employs TRBV4-1 and TRBJ1-1; D might be TRBD1 (5 bases). V was pared by 6 bases and J by 6 bases, with 11 bases between. The CDR3 totals 12 residues. Germline CDR1 MGHRA, CDR2 YSYEKL. The chain's CDR3 is CASRGVLAEAFF. The CDR3 region has the DNA TGCGCCAGCAGGGGGGTCCTCGCTGAAGCTTTCTTT.

This rearrangement joins TRBV29-1 to TRBJ2-5; D uncertain. The length of the CDR3 is 13 residues. V was cut by 3 bases and J by 8 bases, with 16 bases left in between. CDR1 is SQVTM and CDR2 is ANQGSEA in the germline V gene. In nucleotides, the CDR3 is TGCAGCGTTGACGACGCAATTAAGAGAACCCAGTACTTC. Its protein is CSVDDAIKRTQYF.

V is TRBV19 and J is TRBJ1-3, with 9 positions matching TRBD1. V was pared by 3 bases and J by 3 bases, with 6 bases of the junction left unmatched. The CDR3 is 16 amino acids. From germline, CDR1 is LNHDA and CDR2 SQIVND (reference sequence). CDR3 coding DNA: TGTGCCAGTAGTATCTACGGGACAGGGAATGGAAACACCATATATTTT. As protein: CASSIYGTGNGNTIYF.

This clone was counted a single time. The gene calls are TRBV7-2 and TRBJ2-2, with D unclear. Per germline, CDR1 SGHTA and CDR2 FQGNSA. CDR3 length: 14 amino acids. V lost 8 bases and J lost 3, with 13 bases in between. This CDR3 is CASFGRLDTGELFF. The CDR3 coding sequence is TGTGCCAGCTTCGGGCGTCTGGACACCGGGGAGCTGTTTTTT.

CDR3 in amino acids: CATKGQGDSPLHF. The CDR3 coding sequence is TGTGCCACCAAGGGGCAGGGAGATTCACCCCTCCACTTT. The chain uses TRBV2 and TRBJ1-6; TRBD1 is a possible D gene (5 bases). Germline-derived CDR1 and CDR2 are SNHLY and FYNNEI. The V and J ends lost 10 bases and 8 bases respectively, with 15 bases between them. The CDR3 is 13 residues long.

J is TRBJ2-5 and V is TRBV18; no clear D. V lost 0 bases and J lost 11, with 13 bases in between. This CDR3 spans 13 amino acids. The V gene's germline CDR1 is KGHSH and CDR2 LQKENI. As DNA, the CDR3 is TGTGCCAGCTCACCACCGGCCGCCGTTGAGCAGTACTTC. Translation gives CASSPPAAVEQYF. The full variable domain, with the rest looked up from reference TRBV18 and TRBJ2-5, is NAGVMQNPRHLVRRRGQEARLRCSPMKGHSHVYWYRQLPEEGLKFMVYLQKENIIDESGMPKERFSAEFPKEGPSILRIQQVVRGDSAAYFCASSPPAAVEQYFGPGTRLLVL.

This clone was recorded once. This chain joins TRBV4-1 and TRBJ1-4; D gene ambiguous. Trimming removed 2 bases at V and 8 bases at J, with 9 bases between. Germline loops: CDR1 MGHRA, CDR2 YSYEKL. This CDR3 is 13 amino acids long. This CDR3 is CASSQIRVEKLFF. CDR3 nucleotide sequence: TGCGCCAGCAGCCAAATTAGGGTCGAAAAACTGTTTTTT.

The chain uses TRBV7-9 and TRBJ2-7, with TRBD1 matching over 10 bases. The CDR3 sequence is 16 residues long. The germline gives CDR1 SEHNR, CDR2 FQNEAQ (reference sequence). With 5 bases clipped from V and 2 bases from J, the junction kept 9 bases outside the gene matches. This chain's CDR3 is CASSQMPGTGAYEQYF. The CDR3 bases are TGTGCCAGCAGCCAGATGCCCGGGACAGGGGCCTACGAGCAGTACTTC. Drawing the rest from reference TRBV7-9 and TRBJ2-7, the complete variable domain is DTGVSQNPRHKITKRGQNVTFRCDPISEHNRLYWYRQTLGQGPEFLTYFQNEAQLEKSRLLSDRFSAERPKGSFSTLEIQRTEQGDSAMYLCASSQMPGTGAYEQYFGPGTRLTVT.

CDR3: CASSQPVGGLDEQYF. CDR3 sequence (DNA): TGTGCCAGCAGCCAACCTGTTGGGGGCTTGGACGAGCAGTACTTC. The chain carries TRBV16 and TRBJ2-7; D is perhaps TRBD1 (6 bases). The CDR3 is made up of 15 amino acids. Germline lookup yields CDR1 KGHSY and CDR2 FQNENV. V was cut by 2 bases and J by 5 bases, with 16 bases left in between.